This entry lists 31 T cell receptor beta chains sequenced from one sample in a study of shared clonotypes between healthy human individuals. Clones were read by immunoSEQ multiplex PCR, and TCRdb kept only the in-frame ones, dropping some. Among hundreds of thousands of clones listed, roughly 92% were seen once. The naive CD8 fraction comprised CD45RO-negative cells positively selected for CCR7 and excluded terminally differentiated effector memory CD45RA+ cells. Sequenced sample: naive CD8+ T cells sorted from blood. The receptors originated from a man aged 25-45 years in good health.

This chain links TRBV11-1 with TRBJ2-7; a weak D match, TRBD2 (5 bases). V shed 1 base and J shed 0 bases, with 13 bases lying between them. The CDR3 sequence is 16 residues long. Germline loops: CDR1 SGHAT, CDR2 FQDESV (reference sequence). CDR3 loop: CASSLVSERYSYEQYF. The CDR3 nucleotides read TGTGCCAGCAGCTTAGTTAGCGAGCGGTACTCCTACGAGCAGTACTTC.

As DNA, the CDR3 is TGCGCCAGCAGCCAAGATAGGAGGGTGGATGATGGCTACACCTTC. This sequence encodes CASSQDRRVDDGYTF. This sequence joins TRBV4-3 and TRBJ1-2; D call uncertain. The CDR3 length is 15 residues. Trimming stripped 0 bases from V and 6 bases from J, with 14 bases between. Germline CDR1 is LGHNA and CDR2 is YSLEER.

This clone has just a few counts. The CDR3 DNA follows: TGTGCCAGCAGCTGGGACAGGGATGGTGAGCAGTTCTTC. Its translation: CASSWDRDGEQFF. This sequence joins TRBV7-9 and TRBJ2-1; 9 bases map to TRBD1. The germline gives CDR1 SEHNR, CDR2 FQNEAQ (reference sequence). The V and J ends lost 4 bases and 9 bases, in that order; junction bases with no gene match: 4. The CDR3 consists of 13 residues.

The CDR3 loop is CASSLSGLALYNEQFF. In DNA, the CDR3 is TGTGCCAGCAGCTTATCGGGACTAGCGTTGTACAATGAGCAGTTCTTC. The chain recombines TRBV7-2 with TRBJ2-1; 10 nucleotides agree with TRBD2. The germline V gene encodes CDR1 SGHTA and CDR2 FQGNSA. V shed 2 bases, J shed 4 bases, and the junction held 5 bases outside the gene matches. The length of the CDR3 is 16 residues.

The chain has TRBV6-1 and TRBJ2-2; TRBD2 matches at 10 bases. J gave up 5 bases and V 2 bases, and 14 bases lay outside the gene matches. This CDR3 has 19 residues. Germline CDR1 MNHNS, CDR2 SASEGT. The CDR3 DNA follows: TGTGCCAGCAGTGAAATAGGAAGCGGGAGGGGTACTTGGACCGGGGAGCTGTTTTTT. It codes for CASSEIGSGRGTWTGELFF.

This chain uses TRBV7-6 with TRBJ2-1; D ambiguous. Germline-derived CDR1 and CDR2 are SGHVS and FNYEAQ. V was clipped by 0 bases and J by 8 bases, with 5 bases between them. CDR3 length: 12 amino acids. The CDR3 DNA sequence: TGTGCCAGCAGCTTAGCCCACGATGAGCAGTTCTTC. Translated, it gives CASSLAHDEQFF.

This clone was detected only once. The chain is built from TRBV28 and TRBJ1-1; no definite D call. Trimming stripped 2 bases from V and 1 base from J, with 14 bases between. The CDR3 is 16 residues long. In germline, CDR1 is MDHEN, CDR2 SYDVKM. The CDR3: CASSLGQTLGNTEAFF. CDR3 coding DNA: TGTGCCAGCAGTTTAGGGCAGACTCTAGGGAACACTGAAGCTTTCTTT.

The V gene is TRBV12-5, the J gene TRBJ2-1; D gene ambiguous. This CDR3 region has 14 residues. The V and J ends lost 2 bases and 5 bases respectively, with 10 bases between them. Germline V CDR1 and CDR2: LGHNT, FRNRAP. The CDR3 is CASGLFGPNNEQFF. CDR3 nucleotide sequence: TGTGCTAGTGGTTTGTTCGGGCCGAACAATGAGCAGTTCTTC.

V is TRBV5-8 and J is TRBJ1-5; a weak D match, TRBD1 (6 bases). Trimming left V 4 bases short and J 5 bases short, with 22 bases between. The CDR3 is made up of 17 amino acids. Germline V lookup: CDR1 SGHTS, CDR2 YDEGEE. This chain's CDR3 is CASSPLIGTLGDQPQHF. For the CDR3, the DNA is TGTGCCAGCAGCCCACTAATAGGGACACTAGGGGATCAGCCCCAGCATTTT. The full variable domain, with the rest looked up from reference TRBV5-8 and TRBJ1-5, is EAGVTQSPTHLIKTRGQQATLRCSPISGHTSVYWYQQALGLGLQFLLWYDEGEERNRGNFPPRFSGRQFPNYSSELNVNALELEDSALYLCASSPLIGTLGDQPQHFGDGTRLSIL.

The V and J genes are TRBV4-3 and TRBJ2-1, with TRBD1 as a possible D gene (6 bases). This CDR3 has 15 amino acids. The germline CDR1 and CDR2 sequences are LGHNA and YSLEER. V lost 4 bases and J lost 4, with 14 bases in between. The CDR3 here is CASSPTGKGYNEQFF. The CDR3 DNA follows: TGCGCCAGCAGCCCCACAGGGAAGGGGTACAATGAGCAGTTCTTC.

A single count supports this clone. This chain joins TRBV5-6 and TRBJ2-7; TRBD1 matches 7 bases. V was pared by 3 bases and J by 2 bases, with 5 bases of the junction left unmatched. The CDR3 extends over 14 amino acids. Germline CDR1 is SGHDT and CDR2 is YYEEEE. The DNA for the CDR3 is TGTGCCAGCAGCTCGAGACAGGGAACCTACGAGCAGTACTTC. Translated: CASSSRQGTYEQYF.

This rearrangement joins TRBV9 to TRBJ1-5; possible D gene TRBD1, 6 bases. With 4 bases removed from V and 5 bases from J, the gap between germline ends came to 10 bases. CDR1 SGDLS and CDR2 YYNGEE come from the germline V gene. The CDR3 is made up of 13 amino acids. CDR3 amino acids: CASSLGGDQPQHF. CDR3 sequence (DNA): TGTGCCAGCAGCCTAGGGGGGGATCAGCCCCAGCATTTT.

The rearrangement joins TRBV7-6 to TRBJ2-7, with TRBD1 matching 10 bases. There are 13 residues in the CDR3. Trimming took 8 bases from V and 0 from J; bases not matched to a gene: 1. Germline CDR1 and CDR2: SGHVS and FNYEAQ. CDR3 nucleotides: TGTGCCAGCCGGGACAGGGGCTCCTACGAGCAGTACTTC. Encoded protein: CASRDRGSYEQYF.

The rearrangement links TRBV28 to TRBJ2-7, with a possible D match to TRBD2 (5 bases). V was clipped by 1 base and J by 7 bases, with 11 bases between them. The germline CDR1 and CDR2 sequences are MDHEN and SYDVKM. CDR3 length: 13 residues. CDR3 in DNA: TGTGCCAGCAGTTTATTCACCGGGGAGGAGCAGTACTTC. It codes for CASSLFTGEEQYF.

The V gene is TRBV13, the J gene TRBJ2-3; 9 nucleotides align to TRBD2. From germline, CDR1 is PRHDT and CDR2 FYEKMQ (reference sequence). J lost 11 bases, V lost 0 bases, and 9 bases had no gene match. This CDR3 has 15 amino acids. CDR3 in amino acids: CASSLGLAGPGGQYF. In DNA, the CDR3 is TGTGCCAGCAGCTTAGGGCTAGCGGGACCAGGTGGGCAGTATTTT.

This sequence joins TRBV18 and TRBJ2-5; D ambiguous. V gave up 2 bases and J gave up 5 bases, with 9 bases separating them. Germline CDR1 reads KGHSH; CDR2 reads LQKENI. This CDR3 spans 13 amino acids. The CDR3 coding sequence is TGTGCCAGCTCACCATCCTCGTACGAGACCCAGTACTTC. It is translated as CASSPSSYETQYF.

The chain links TRBV27 to TRBJ2-1, with D perhaps TRBD1 or TRBD2 (5 bases each). The germline V gene has CDR1 MNHEY and CDR2 SMNVEV (reference sequence). This CDR3 has 17 amino acids. Trimming removed 2 bases at V and 0 bases at J, with 14 bases between. The CDR3 sequence is CASSLGAGSFSYNEQFF. CDR3 nucleotide sequence: TGTGCCAGCAGTTTAGGGGCAGGGAGCTTCTCCTACAATGAGCAGTTCTTC.

The chain links TRBV7-2 to TRBJ2-7; D is unresolved. The ends were cut back, 1 base at V and 3 bases at J, with 13 bases in the middle. Germline CDR1 SGHTA, CDR2 FQGNSA. This CDR3 is 15 amino acids long. The CDR3 nucleotides are TGTGCCAGCAGCTTAGAAGGCGGAAAAAACTACGAGCAGTACTTC. This codes for CASSLEGGKNYEQYF.

The chain uses TRBV27 and TRBJ2-7; no clear D gene. Trimming left V 0 bases short and J 0 bases short, with 9 bases between. Germline CDR1 and CDR2: MNHEY and SMNVEV (reference sequence). The CDR3 consists of 15 residues. The CDR3 reads CASSLSYTSSYEQYF. The DNA for the CDR3 is TGTGCCAGCAGTTTATCGTACACAAGCTCCTACGAGCAGTACTTC.

This clone was observed once. The rearrangement uses TRBV5-1 and TRBJ1-2; possible D gene TRBD1, 6 bases. Per the germline V gene, CDR1 is SGHRS and CDR2 is YFSETQ. CDR3 length equals 16 residues. V shed 4 bases and J shed 6 bases, with 22 bases lying between them. CDR3 nucleotide sequence: TGCGCCAGCAGCCCCTGGGACACGAGCAGCGATCATGGCTACACCTTC. This codes for CASSPWDTSSDHGYTF. The full variable domain, in which reference TRBV5-1 and TRBJ1-2 provide the parts outside the CDR3, is KAGVTQTPRYLIKTRGQQVTLSCSPISGHRSVSWYQQTPGQGLQFLFEYFSETQRNKGNFPGRFSGRQFSNSRSEMNVSTLELGDSALYLCASSPWDTSSDHGYTFGSGTRLTVV.

Worth noting for this clone: Other DNA sequences within the sample encode an identical CDR3. The V gene is TRBV9, the J gene TRBJ1-1; TRBD1 is a possible D gene (6 bases). CDR1 and CDR2 (germline): SGDLS, YYNGEE. The CDR3 runs 15 residues. Trimming removed 4 bases at V and 1 base at J, with 14 bases between. The chain's CDR3 is CASSPEGHPNTEAFF. The CDR3 nucleotides are TGTGCCAGCAGCCCAGAGGGACACCCGAACACTGAAGCTTTCTTT.

This sequence joins TRBV7-9 and TRBJ1-5; D is ambiguous. The CDR3 spans 14 residues. V lost 1 base to trimming and J lost 6 bases, with 10 bases between them. From germline, CDR1 is SEHNR and CDR2 FQNEAQ (reference sequence). The CDR3 sequence is CASSLGEIGQPQHF. CDR3 DNA sequence: TGTGCCAGCAGCTTAGGGGAGATTGGTCAGCCCCAGCATTTT. The whole variable domain, remainder taken from reference TRBV7-9 and TRBJ1-5, is DTGVSQNPRHKITKRGQNVTFRCDPISEHNRLYWYRQTLGQGPEFLTYFQNEAQLEKSRLLSDRFSAERPKGSFSTLEIQRTEQGDSAMYLCASSLGEIGQPQHFGDGTRLSIL.

The rearrangement uses TRBV25-1 and TRBJ1-1; tentative D call: TRBD1 (6 bases). Germline CDR1 reads MGHDK; CDR2 reads SYGVNS. V was clipped by 8 bases and J by 3 bases, with 13 bases between them. The CDR3 is 13 amino acids. The CDR3 here is CASGLTGYTEAFF. CDR3 nucleotides: TGTGCCAGCGGACTCACAGGGTACACTGAAGCTTTCTTT.

The V call is TRBV13, the J call TRBJ2-5, with D hard to call. The CDR3 length is 12 residues. V lost 3 bases, J lost 5 bases, and 7 bases lay in between. Germline V gene sequence: CDR1 PRHDT, CDR2 FYEKMQ (reference sequence). The CDR3 DNA reads TGTGCCAGCAGCTTCAGGTTTGAGACCCAGTACTTC. This encodes CASSFRFETQYF.

The chain joins TRBV29-1 to TRBJ2-3, with 8 bases aligning to TRBD2. V shed 4 bases, J shed 0 bases, and the junction held 18 bases outside the gene matches. CDR3 length: 19 amino acids. Germline V gene lookup returns CDR1 SQVTM and CDR2 ANQGSEA. For the CDR3, the DNA is TGCAGCGTTGTGGGCGGGCAGATCCTAGCGGGCACTAGCACAGATACGCAGTATTTT. Amino acids: CSVVGGQILAGTSTDTQYF.

To note about this clone: Other nucleotide sequences in the sample specify the same CDR3. The genes are TRBV19 and TRBJ2-1, with D unclear. V was clipped by 1 base and J by 6 bases, with 7 bases between them. The CDR3 is 13 residues long. Germline V CDR1 and CDR2: LNHDA, SQIVND (reference sequence). The CDR3 DNA sequence: TGTGCCAGTAGTATAGTAGAAGGCAATGAGCAGTTCTTC. Translated, it gives CASSIVEGNEQFF. Variable domain in full (rest from reference TRBV19 and TRBJ2-1): DGGITQSPKYLFRKEGQNVTLSCEQNLNHDAMYWYRQDPGQGLRLIYYSQIVNDFQKGDIAEGYSVSREKKESFPLTVTSAQKNPTAFYLCASSIVEGNEQFFGPGTRLTVL.

The chain recombines TRBV27 with TRBJ2-7; D ambiguous. The CDR3 totals 13 residues. Germline V lookup: CDR1 MNHEY, CDR2 SMNVEV (reference sequence). V lost 4 bases to trimming and J lost 3 bases, with 10 bases between them. CDR3 amino acids: CASSSGPHYEQYF. The CDR3 bases are TGTGCCAGCAGTTCGGGTCCCCACTACGAGCAGTACTTC.

This rearrangement joins TRBV27 to TRBJ2-1, with TRBD2 matching over 7 bases. This CDR3 region has 17 residues. V shed 8 bases, J shed 3 bases, and the junction held 16 bases outside the gene matches. The germline gives CDR1 MNHEY, CDR2 SMNVEV (reference sequence). CDR3 amino acids: CASGPLPSSGVYNEQFF. In DNA form, the CDR3 reads TGTGCCAGCGGACCTTTGCCCAGCAGCGGGGTCTACAATGAGCAGTTCTTC.

This clone was picked up one time. The chain uses TRBV7-9 and TRBJ2-2; 7 bases line up with TRBD1. Unmatched junction bases numbered 7, after V lost 5 bases and J lost 1 base. CDR3 length: 16 amino acids. The germline CDR1 and CDR2 sequences are SEHNR and FQNEAQ (reference sequence). This chain's CDR3 is CASSTQGIENTGELFF. As DNA, the CDR3 is TGTGCCAGCAGCACACAGGGGATTGAGAACACCGGGGAGCTGTTTTTT.

The chain has TRBV29-1 and TRBJ2-5; 10 positions agree with TRBD1. Trimming removed 6 bases from V and 5 bases from J; junction bases left unmatched: 12. Germline lookup yields CDR1 SQVTM and CDR2 ANQGSEA. The CDR3 covers 15 residues. The chain's CDR3 is CSVDTGTGVEETQYF. The CDR3 region has the DNA TGCAGCGTCGACACCGGGACAGGGGTGGAGGAGACCCAGTACTTC.

The gene calls are TRBV29-1 and TRBJ2-3; D is unresolved. The CDR3 contains 13 residues. Trimming took 1 base from V and 4 from J, leaving 9 bases between them. The germline CDR1 and CDR2 sequences are SQVTM and ANQGSEA. In DNA form, the CDR3 reads TGCAGCGTTGAAGCCGGGCCCGCAGATACGCAGTATTTT. It specifies CSVEAGPADTQYF.